The present TCR beta chain was sequenced within a study of STAT5B mutations in CD4+ large granular lymphocyte leukemia. Looked up from germline, CDR1 is MNHEY and CDR2 is SVGAGI. Trimming stripped 0 bases from V and 3 bases from J, with 14 bases between. The CDR3 contains 16 residues. The protocol was immunoSEQ multiplex PCR, while the TCRdb copy is restricted to in-frame clones and leaves out a portion. This sample has tens of thousands of clones, with 79% found just once. Sequenced sample: CD4+ T cells from blood buffy coats. The chain links TRBV6-5 to TRBJ1-1, with TRBD1 as a possible D gene (5 bases). The receptor's source is a human donor in good health. CDR3 DNA: TGTGCCAGCAGTTACTCATATGGGGGATTGGACACTGAAGCTTTCTTT. As protein: CASSYSYGGLDTEAFF.